This is a list of T cell receptor beta chains from one sample in a study of CD4 and CD8 cells across lung adenocarcinoma regions. TCRdb itself ran the PCR reads through MiXCR, one entry per CDR3 protein. The sample lists 11,000 or so distinct CDR3 sequences, around 50% occurring once. The sample comprised CD8+ T cells from the center of a lung tumor. These receptor sequences come from a female donor with lung adenocarcinoma. The CD4 and CD8 labels of this study may be unreliable. Each CDR3 is given with its conserved first and last residue.

v_call	cdr3_aa
TRBV6-5	CASSSFESGTEFEAFF
TRBV10-1	CASSPGTGEGTGELFF
TRBV25-1	CASSEGGGGYTF
TRBV4-1	CASSQAKGISDEKLFF
TRBV6-1	CASSEGSGIQGQFF
TRBV6-1	CGSSPGVWAKDTQYF
TRBV6-5	CASTFAGTVNTGAQFF
TRBV6-1	CASSDGGSSYNEQFF
TRBV27	CASSKGQINPYEQYF
TRBV7-2	CASSLDSGGTDTQYF
TRBV27	CASSSPGTSGTYEQFF
TRBV28	CASSRPGTRPYEQYF
TRBV6-1	CASRGLRSTNTQYF
TRBV6-1	CASGDRLNYGYTF
TRBV6-1	CASSVQSGQGSGYTF
TRBV6-1	CARGRGGREQDTQYF
TRBV6-5	CASSSTPRQGAAFF
TRBV6-1	CASSELWAETQYF
TRBV6-1	CASSFGGEITEAFF
TRBV9	CASSVGTGAKNMQYF
TRBV6-1	CARGPSGRDPDTQYF
TRBV6-1	CASTTPPGANVLTF
TRBV7-9	CASSLTGQGRSTDTQYF
TRBV6-1	CASRRTGGDIQYF
TRBV6-5	CASSYHNSPLHF
TRBV6-1	CASSVSGRDKETQYF
TRBV10-3	CAISPWSYVLTF
TRBV10-3	CAISESPLGEGGETQYF
TRBV6-5	CASSYRGPTRGGYEQYF
TRBV10-1	CASSGGTHQETQYF
TRBV6-4	CASTSFLGTEAFF
TRBV10-1	CASSDSREQETQYF
TRBV7-6	CASSLGIGAQYF
TRBV6-1	CASIGLQAVSTDTQFF
TRBV6-1	CASSVGRGQGVNETQYF
TRBV14	CASSQVGNEQFF
TRBV25-1	CASSEFRDSQAYNEQFF
TRBV27	CASSLGSGRTQYF
TRBV7-2	CASRAADILETQYF
TRBV4-1	CASSQVPGSGTGGEGSNSPLHF
TRBV7-6	CASSLSGGETQYF
TRBV6-1	CASSRGLAGGNTGTQFF
TRBV6-1	CASSEDRGLSAGYTF
TRBV6-5	CASSYQPYNEQYF
TRBV6-1	CASSEPSGINEQFF
TRBV11-2	CASSTNSLTETQYF
TRBV7-2	CASSPRGGRTGELFF
TRBV27	CASTPSTGPYEQYF